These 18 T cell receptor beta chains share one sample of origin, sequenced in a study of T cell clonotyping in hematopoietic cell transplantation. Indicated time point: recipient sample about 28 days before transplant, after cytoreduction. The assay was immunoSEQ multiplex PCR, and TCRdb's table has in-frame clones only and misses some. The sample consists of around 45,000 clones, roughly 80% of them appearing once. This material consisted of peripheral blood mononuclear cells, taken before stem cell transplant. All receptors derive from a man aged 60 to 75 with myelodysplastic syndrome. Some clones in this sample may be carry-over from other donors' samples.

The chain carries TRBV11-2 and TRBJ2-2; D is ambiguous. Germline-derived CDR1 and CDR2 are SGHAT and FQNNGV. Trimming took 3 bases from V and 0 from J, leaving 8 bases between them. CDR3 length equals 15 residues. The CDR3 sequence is CASSLNTANTGELFF. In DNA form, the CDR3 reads TGTGCCAGCAGCTTGAATACGGCGAACACCGGGGAGCTGTTTTTT.

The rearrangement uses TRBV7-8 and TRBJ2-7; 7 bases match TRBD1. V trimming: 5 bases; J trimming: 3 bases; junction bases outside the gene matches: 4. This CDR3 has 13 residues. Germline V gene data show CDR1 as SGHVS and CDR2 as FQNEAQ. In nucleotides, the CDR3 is TGTGCCAGCAGCACCCGGACAGGCTACGAGCAGTACTTC. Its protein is CASSTRTGYEQYF.

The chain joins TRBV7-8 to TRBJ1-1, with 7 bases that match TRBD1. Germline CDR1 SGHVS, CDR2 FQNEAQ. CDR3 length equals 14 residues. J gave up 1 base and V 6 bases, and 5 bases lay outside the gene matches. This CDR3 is CASRPGTENTEAFF. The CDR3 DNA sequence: TGTGCCAGCAGACCCGGGACAGAGAACACTGAAGCTTTCTTT. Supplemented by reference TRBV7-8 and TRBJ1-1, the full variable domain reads GAGVSQSPRYKVAKRGQDVALRCDPISGHVSLFWYQQALGQGPEFLTYFQNEAQLDKSGLPSDRFFAERPEGSVSTLKIQRTQQEDSAVYLCASRPGTENTEAFFGQGTRLTVV.

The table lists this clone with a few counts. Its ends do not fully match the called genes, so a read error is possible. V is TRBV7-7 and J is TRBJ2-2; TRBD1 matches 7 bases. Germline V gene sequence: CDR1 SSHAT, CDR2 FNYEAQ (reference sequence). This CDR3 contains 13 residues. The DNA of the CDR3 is TGTGCTAGCAGCCCATCACAGGGGAGGGAGCTGTTTTTT. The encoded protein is CASSPSQGRELFF.

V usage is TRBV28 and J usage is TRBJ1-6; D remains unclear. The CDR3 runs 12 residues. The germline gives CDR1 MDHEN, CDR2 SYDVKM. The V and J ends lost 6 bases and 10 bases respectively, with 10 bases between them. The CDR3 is CASRVSRSPLHF. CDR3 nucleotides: TGTGCCAGCAGAGTAAGTCGATCACCCCTCCACTTT.

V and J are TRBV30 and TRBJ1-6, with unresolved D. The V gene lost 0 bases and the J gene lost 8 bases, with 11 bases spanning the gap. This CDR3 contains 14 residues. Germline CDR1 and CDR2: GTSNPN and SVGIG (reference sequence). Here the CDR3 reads CAWSVVSRDSPLHF. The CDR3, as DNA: TGTGCCTGGAGTGTAGTGTCCCGGGATTCACCCCTCCACTTT. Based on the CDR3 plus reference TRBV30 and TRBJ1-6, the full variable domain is SQTIHQWPATLVQPVGSPLSLECTVEGTSNPNLYWYRQAAGRGLQLLFYSVGIGQISSEVPQNLSASRPQDRQFILSSKKLLLSDSGFYLCAWSVVSRDSPLHFGNGTRLTVT.

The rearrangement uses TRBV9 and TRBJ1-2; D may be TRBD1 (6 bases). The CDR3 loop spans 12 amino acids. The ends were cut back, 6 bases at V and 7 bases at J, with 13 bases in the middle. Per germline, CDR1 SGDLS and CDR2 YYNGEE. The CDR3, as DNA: TGTGCCAGCACGGGGGGGCCCGGTGGCTACACCTTC. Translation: CASTGGPGGYTF. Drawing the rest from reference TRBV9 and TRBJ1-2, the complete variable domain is DSGVTQTPKHLITATGQRVTLRCSPRSGDLSVYWYQQSLDQGLQFLIQYYNGEERAKGNILERFSAQQFPDLHSELNLSSLELGDSALYFCASTGGPGGYTFGSGTRLTVV.

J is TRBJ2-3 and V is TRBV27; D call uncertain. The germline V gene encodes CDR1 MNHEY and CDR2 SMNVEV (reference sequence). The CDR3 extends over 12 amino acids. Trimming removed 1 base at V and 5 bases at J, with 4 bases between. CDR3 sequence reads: CASSLFLDTQYF. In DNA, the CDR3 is TGTGCCAGCAGTTTATTCTTAGATACGCAGTATTTT.

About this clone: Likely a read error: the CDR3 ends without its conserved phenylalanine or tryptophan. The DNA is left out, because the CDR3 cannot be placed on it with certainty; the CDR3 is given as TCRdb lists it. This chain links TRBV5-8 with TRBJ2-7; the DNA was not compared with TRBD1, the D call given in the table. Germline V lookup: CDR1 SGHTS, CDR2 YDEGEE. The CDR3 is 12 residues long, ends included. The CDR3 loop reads CASSSQGGEVRL.

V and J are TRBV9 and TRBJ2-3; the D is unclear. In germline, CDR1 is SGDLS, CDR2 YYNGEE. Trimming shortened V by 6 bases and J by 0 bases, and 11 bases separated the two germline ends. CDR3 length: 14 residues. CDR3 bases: TGTGCCAGCACCCTTGGGTTCAGCACAGATACGCAGTATTTT. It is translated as CASTLGFSTDTQYF.

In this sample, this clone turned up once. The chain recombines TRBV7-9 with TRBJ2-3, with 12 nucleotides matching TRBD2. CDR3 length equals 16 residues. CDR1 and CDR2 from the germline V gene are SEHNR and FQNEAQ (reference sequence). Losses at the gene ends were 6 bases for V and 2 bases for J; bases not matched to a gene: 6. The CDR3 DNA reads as TGTGCCAGCAGAGCAGGACTAGCGGGGAACACAGATACGCAGTATTTT. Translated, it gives CASRAGLAGNTDTQYF.

CDR3 region: CASSPGTVETQYF. CDR3 nucleotide sequence: TGTGCCAGCAGCCCCGGGACGGTAGAGACCCAGTACTTC. The V and J genes are TRBV7-2 and TRBJ2-5; either TRBD1 or TRBD2 may fit D (5 bases each). The germline gives CDR1 SGHTA, CDR2 FQGNSA. Trimming left V 5 bases short and J 4 bases short, with 11 bases between. The CDR3 length is 13 residues.

The CDR3 DNA sequence: TGTGCCAGCAGCTTAGATCCCCCCGGGGGCAATGAGCAGTTCTTC. This translates into CASSLDPPGGNEQFF. This chain links TRBV11-2 with TRBJ2-1, with D maybe TRBD2 (6 bases). The ends were cut back, 0 bases at V and 6 bases at J, with 12 bases in the middle. In germline, CDR1 is SGHAT, CDR2 FQNNGV. The CDR3 spans 15 residues.

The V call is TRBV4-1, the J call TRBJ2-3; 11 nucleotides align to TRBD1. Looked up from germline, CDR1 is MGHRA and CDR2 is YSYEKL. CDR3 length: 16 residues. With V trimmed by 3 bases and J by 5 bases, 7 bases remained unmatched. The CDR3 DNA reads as TGCGCCAGCAGCCAGAATAGGGGACAGGGGGAAGATACGCAGTATTTT. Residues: CASSQNRGQGEDTQYF.

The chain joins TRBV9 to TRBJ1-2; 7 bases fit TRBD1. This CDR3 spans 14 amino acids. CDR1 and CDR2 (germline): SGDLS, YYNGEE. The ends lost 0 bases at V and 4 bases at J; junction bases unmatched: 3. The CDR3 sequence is CASSVDRGAYGYTF. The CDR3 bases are TGTGCCAGCAGCGTAGACAGGGGAGCCTATGGCTACACCTTC.

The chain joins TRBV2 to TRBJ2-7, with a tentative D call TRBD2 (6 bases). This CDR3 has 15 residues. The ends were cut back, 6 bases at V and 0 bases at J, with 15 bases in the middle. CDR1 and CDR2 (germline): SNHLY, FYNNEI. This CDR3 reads CASSEGTSRSYEQYF. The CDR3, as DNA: TGTGCCAGCAGCGAGGGGACTTCCCGCTCCTACGAGCAGTACTTC.

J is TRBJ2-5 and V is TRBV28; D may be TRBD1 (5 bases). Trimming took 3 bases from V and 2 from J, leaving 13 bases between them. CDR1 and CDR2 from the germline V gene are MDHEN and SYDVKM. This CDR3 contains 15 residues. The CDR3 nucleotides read TGTGCCAGCAGTTTCATCAGACAGTGGCAAGAGACCCAGTACTTC. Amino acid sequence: CASSFIRQWQETQYF.

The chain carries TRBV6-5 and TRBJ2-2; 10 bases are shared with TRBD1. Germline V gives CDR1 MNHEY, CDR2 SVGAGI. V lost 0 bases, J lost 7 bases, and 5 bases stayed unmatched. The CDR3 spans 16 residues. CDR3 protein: CASSYSGTGVNGELFF. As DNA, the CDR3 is TGTGCCAGCAGTTACTCAGGGACAGGGGTGAACGGGGAGCTGTTTTTT.